The clone carrying this TCR beta chain was seen only once. The sample is drawn from a study of T cell responses to AZD1222 COVID-19 vaccine. The J segment lost 0 bases and the V segment lost 0 bases, leaving 5 bases of the junction unmatched. The CDR3 length is 16 residues. Per germline, CDR1 SGDLS and CDR2 YYNGEE. Sequencing was performed with immunoSEQ multiplex PCR; in TCRdb, only in-frame clones are kept and a portion is missing. The sample has some 120,000 clones, roughly 91% seen once. The TCR comes from an adult in good health. The specimen comprised peripheral blood, sampled on day 0 of MenACWY control vaccination. V gene TRBV9 combines with J gene TRBJ2-7; 8 bases match TRBD2. CDR3 bases: TGTGCCAGCAGCGTAGGGTCAGCGGGAGACTCCTACGAGCAGTACTTC. The encoded protein is CASSVGSAGDSYEQYF.